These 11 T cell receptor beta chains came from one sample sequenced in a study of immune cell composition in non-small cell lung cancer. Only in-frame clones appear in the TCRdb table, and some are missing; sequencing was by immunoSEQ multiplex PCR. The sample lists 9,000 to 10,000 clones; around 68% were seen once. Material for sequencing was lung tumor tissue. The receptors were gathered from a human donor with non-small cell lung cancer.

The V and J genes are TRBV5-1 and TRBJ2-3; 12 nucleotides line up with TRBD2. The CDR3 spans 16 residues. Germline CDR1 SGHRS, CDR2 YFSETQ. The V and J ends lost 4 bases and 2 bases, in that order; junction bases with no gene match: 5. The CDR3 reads CASSNGLAGPTDTQYF. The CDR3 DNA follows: TGCGCCAGCAGCAACGGACTAGCGGGGCCCACAGATACGCAGTATTTT.

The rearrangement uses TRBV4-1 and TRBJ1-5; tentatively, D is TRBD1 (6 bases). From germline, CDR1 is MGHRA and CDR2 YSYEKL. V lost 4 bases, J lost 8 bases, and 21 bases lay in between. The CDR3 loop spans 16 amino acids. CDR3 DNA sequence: TGCGCCAGCAGCCGTCTACCGGGACACCCCGGCGAGCCCCAGCATTTT. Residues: CASSRLPGHPGEPQHF.

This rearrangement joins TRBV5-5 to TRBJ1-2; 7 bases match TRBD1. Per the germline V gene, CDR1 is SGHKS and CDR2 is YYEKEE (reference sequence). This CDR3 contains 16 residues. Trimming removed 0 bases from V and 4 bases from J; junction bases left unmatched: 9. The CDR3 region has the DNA TGTGCCAGCAGCTTGGCACAGGGGATGAGTGGCTATGGCTACACCTTC. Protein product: CASSLAQGMSGYGYTF.

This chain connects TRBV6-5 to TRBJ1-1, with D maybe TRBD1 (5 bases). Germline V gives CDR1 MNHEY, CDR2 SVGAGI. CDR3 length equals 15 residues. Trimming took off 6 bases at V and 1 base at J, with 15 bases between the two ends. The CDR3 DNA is TGTGCCAGCAGAACTCCACAGGAGACGAACACTGAAGCTTTCTTT. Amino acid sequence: CASRTPQETNTEAFF.

The CDR3 loop is CASRGTVGLVEAFF. The CDR3 bases are TGTGCCAGCAGGGGGACAGTAGGTTTGGTGGAAGCTTTCTTT. The V call is TRBV28, the J call TRBJ1-1, with 7 nucleotides matching TRBD1. J was trimmed by 8 bases and V by 6 bases; bases with no gene match: 12. The CDR3 length is 14 residues. Germline V gene sequence: CDR1 MDHEN, CDR2 SYDVKM.

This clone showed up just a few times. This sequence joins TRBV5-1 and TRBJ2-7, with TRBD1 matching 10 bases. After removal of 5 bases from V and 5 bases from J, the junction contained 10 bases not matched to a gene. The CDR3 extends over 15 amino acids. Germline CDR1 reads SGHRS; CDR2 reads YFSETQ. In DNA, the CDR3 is TGCGCCAGCAGTTCTACTGGGACAGGGGTAGACGAGCAGTACTTC. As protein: CASSSTGTGVDEQYF.

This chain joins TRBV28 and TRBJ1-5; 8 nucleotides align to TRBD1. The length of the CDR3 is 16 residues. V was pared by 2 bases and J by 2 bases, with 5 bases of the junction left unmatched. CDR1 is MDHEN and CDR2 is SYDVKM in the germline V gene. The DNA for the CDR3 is TGTGCCAGCAGTTTACCCCGGACAGGGCGCAATCAGCCCCAGCATTTT. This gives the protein CASSLPRTGRNQPQHF.

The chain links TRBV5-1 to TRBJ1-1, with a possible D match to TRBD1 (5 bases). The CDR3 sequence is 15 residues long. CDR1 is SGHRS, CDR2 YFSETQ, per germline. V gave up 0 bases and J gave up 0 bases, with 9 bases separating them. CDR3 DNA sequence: TGCGCCAGCAGCTTGGAGGGACCCATGAACACTGAAGCTTTCTTT. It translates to CASSLEGPMNTEAFF.

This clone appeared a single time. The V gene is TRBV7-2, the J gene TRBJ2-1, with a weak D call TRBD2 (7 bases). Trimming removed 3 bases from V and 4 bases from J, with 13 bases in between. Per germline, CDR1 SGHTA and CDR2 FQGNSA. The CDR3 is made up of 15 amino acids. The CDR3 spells CASSFRGATYNEQFF. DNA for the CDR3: TGTGCCAGCAGCTTCCGGGGGGCCACGTACAATGAGCAGTTCTTC. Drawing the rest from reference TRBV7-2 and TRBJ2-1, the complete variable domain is GAGVSQSPSNKVTEKGKDVELRCDPISGHTALYWYRQSLGQGLEFLIYFQGNSAPDKSGLPSDRFSAERTGGSVSTLTIQRTQQEDSAVYLCASSFRGATYNEQFFGPGTRLTVL.

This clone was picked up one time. The DNA for the CDR3 is TGTGCCAGCAGCCGCACGACAGGGATTAGCACAGATACGCAGTATTTT. This codes for CASSRTTGISTDTQYF. The V call is TRBV11-3, the J call TRBJ2-3, with 7 bases aligning to TRBD1. The CDR3 runs 16 residues. The V gene's germline CDR1 is SGHNT and CDR2 YENEEA. The junction had 8 bases not matched to a gene; V was cut back by 5 bases and J by 0 bases.

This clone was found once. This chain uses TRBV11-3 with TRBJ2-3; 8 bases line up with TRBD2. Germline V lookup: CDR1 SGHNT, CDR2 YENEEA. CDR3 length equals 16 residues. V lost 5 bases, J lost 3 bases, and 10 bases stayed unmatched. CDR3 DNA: TGTGCCAGCAGCCCGCCCCGGGGGGGTTTAACAGATACGCAGTATTTT. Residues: CASSPPRGGLTDTQYF.